This TCR beta chain appears in the sequencing data of a study of radiation and T cells in renal cell carcinoma. Study in general: Nephrectomy followed 15 Gy stereotactic body radiation by 4 weeks.

TCRdb's table, derived via immunoSEQ multiplex PCR, lists solely in-frame clones and lacks some. The table has about 130,000 clones, approximately 91% seen once. Study-wide findings and caveats: Top tumor clonotypes rose in blood 2 weeks post-radiation, then contracted.

Time point denoted: baseline pretreatment blood. Treatment here: 15 Gy SBRT to primary tumor, nephrectomy 4 weeks later. Blood was sampled at baseline, 2 weeks and 4 weeks after SBRT. The patient's renal cell carcinoma had clear cell pathology. V lost 6 bases, J lost 8 bases, and 13 bases lay in between. The CDR3 has 13 amino acids. From germline, CDR1 is MNHEY and CDR2 SVGAGI. With regard to this clone: What it binds is not known.

This TCR was sampled from a woman between 45 and 65 years old with renal cell carcinoma. V gene TRBV6-5 combines with J gene TRBJ1-4; D is possibly TRBD1 (6 bases). Source: blood, taken from a patient whose treatment included radiotherapy and nephrectomy. The DNA of the CDR3 is TGTGCCAGCAGGCGACAGGCGGGCGAAAAACTGTTTTTT. Protein: CASRRQAGEKLFF.